This TCR beta chain was retrieved from a study of cytomegalovirus exposure and HLA in healthy donors. Notes on the study in general: Subsequent analysis revealed that first-cohort TCR clusters tended to co-occur in the 120 or so validation repertoires. A classifier reportedly called cytomegalovirus status with high sensitivity and specificity. The study flagged 150 to 200 TCR beta chains as cytomegalovirus-associated.

Clones were sequenced by immunoSEQ multiplex PCR, and TCRdb holds only the in-frame ones, with some missing. There are 100,000 to 120,000 clones in the sample; roughly 86% occur only once, and roughly 4% lies in the top ten. These donors were members of the roughly 120-subject validation cohort, a group separate from the roughly 670-subject first cohort. With respect to this clone: The antigen is not known.

Sequencing input: PBMCs. The origin of this receptor is a woman aged 18-29 years in good health and CMV-seropositive.

The CDR3 DNA reads TGTGCCAGCAGTACCCTGGATGGGGGCTGGGAAAAACTGTTTTTT. Amino acid sequence: CASSTLDGGWEKLFF. The chain carries TRBV6-5 and TRBJ1-4, with D perhaps TRBD1 (6 bases). The CDR3 totals 15 residues. The V and J ends lost 5 bases and 8 bases respectively, with 18 bases between them. CDR1 is MNHEY and CDR2 is SVGAGI in the germline V gene.